Presented here are 17 T cell receptor beta chains from one specimen sequenced in a study of blood T cell repertoires in COVID-19. Clones were sequenced by immunoSEQ multiplex PCR, and TCRdb holds only the in-frame ones, with some missing. The sample contains around 92,000 clones, 70% to 90% of which appear only once. The sample was peripheral blood. These receptors were collected from a woman aged 60-70 years in a cohort sampled during active or convalescent COVID-19.

The V call is TRBV7-2, the J call TRBJ1-3; tentative D call: TRBD1 (6 bases). From germline, CDR1 is SGHTA and CDR2 FQGNSA. V lost 6 bases, J lost 4 bases, and 13 bases lay in between. The CDR3 consists of 14 residues. CDR3 sequence: CASSSTGYGNTIYF. For the CDR3, the DNA is TGTGCCAGCAGTTCAACAGGGTACGGAAACACCATATATTTT.

The chain is built from TRBV7-9 and TRBJ2-5; 10 bases are shared with TRBD2. Germline V gene data show CDR1 as SEHNR and CDR2 as FQNEAQ (reference sequence). This CDR3 region has 18 residues. J was trimmed by 5 bases and V by 4 bases; bases with no gene match: 16. CDR3 loop: CASSSISGRIGSGETQYF. CDR3 nucleotide sequence: TGTGCCAGCAGCTCCATTAGCGGGAGGATTGGCTCCGGGGAGACCCAGTACTTC.

V gene TRBV7-9 combines with J gene TRBJ2-2, with TRBD2 identical over 10 bases. This CDR3 contains 17 residues. The germline V gene encodes CDR1 SEHNR and CDR2 FQNEAQ (reference sequence). Trimming at V came to 4 bases and at J to 4 bases, leaving 9 bases not matched to a gene. CDR3 sequence (DNA): TGTGCCAGCAGCTCCAAGCGGGAGGGTATCGGCACCGGGGAGCTGTTTTTT. The encoded protein is CASSSKREGIGTGELFF.

The chain combines TRBV7-9 with TRBJ1-1, with 8 bases matching TRBD1. The ends lost 5 bases at V and 1 base at J; junction bases unmatched: 6. Germline-derived CDR1 and CDR2 are SEHNR and FQNEAQ (reference sequence). This CDR3 contains 15 residues. CDR3 in amino acids: CASSPWGQANTEAFF. The CDR3 region has the DNA TGTGCCAGCAGCCCCTGGGGACAGGCGAACACTGAAGCTTTCTTT.

The CDR3 coding sequence is TGTGCCTGGATAGCAGCGGGGGTTGGTACGCAGTATTTT. Its protein is CAWIAAGVGTQYF. The chain recombines TRBV30 with TRBJ2-3; the match to TRBD2 covers 8 bases. The CDR3 covers 13 residues. In germline, CDR1 is GTSNPN, CDR2 SVGIG (reference sequence). J was trimmed by 8 bases and V by 4 bases; bases with no gene match: 8.

The V gene is TRBV29-1, the J gene TRBJ1-4; TRBD1 matches 7 bases. With 4 bases clipped from V and 9 bases from J, the junction kept 2 bases outside the gene matches. CDR1 SQVTM and CDR2 ANQGSEA come from the germline V gene. The CDR3 consists of 11 residues. CDR3 DNA: TGCAGCGTTGGGGACAGCCAAAAACTGTTTTTT. Encoded protein: CSVGDSQKLFF.

The gene calls are TRBV5-1 and TRBJ2-3; the D gene is possibly TRBD2 (7 bases). Trimming took 6 bases from V and 5 from J, leaving 16 bases between them. CDR1 and CDR2 (germline): SGHRS, YFSETQ. This CDR3 has 14 residues. CDR3 bases: TGCGCCAGCACTCTGGGGGGGCAGGAAGATACGCAGTATTTT. This codes for CASTLGGQEDTQYF.

The V call is TRBV6-1, the J call TRBJ1-5; TRBD1 matches at 8 bases. The CDR3 is 16 residues long. V shed 4 bases and J 2 bases; nucleotides not matched to a gene: 7. Germline V gene data show CDR1 as MNHNS and CDR2 as SASEGT. The CDR3 reads CASSGLDRVGNQPQHF. The CDR3 region has the DNA TGTGCCAGCAGTGGATTGGACAGGGTGGGCAATCAGCCCCAGCATTTT.

The chain employs TRBV11-2 and TRBJ1-5; weak D call: TRBD1 (5 bases). The CDR3 spans 15 residues. Germline V gives CDR1 SGHAT, CDR2 FQNNGV. V gave up 4 bases and J gave up 3 bases, with 13 bases separating them. The CDR3 protein is CASSSPRQINQPQHF. Here the CDR3 DNA reads TGTGCCAGCAGCTCACCTAGACAGATCAATCAGCCCCAGCATTTT. The entire variable domain, with the rest obtained from reference TRBV11-2 and TRBJ1-5, is as follows: EAGVAQSPRYKIIEKRQSVAFWCNPISGHATLYWYQQILGQGPKLLIQFQNNGVVDDSQLPKDRFSAERLKGVDSTLKIQPAKLEDSAVYLCASSSPRQINQPQHFGDGTRLSIL.

The chain has TRBV7-9 and TRBJ1-4; D is ambiguous. Germline CDR1 reads SEHNR; CDR2 reads FQNEAQ (reference sequence). The CDR3 spans 14 residues. Trimming stripped 5 bases from V and 5 bases from J, with 12 bases between. This CDR3 reads CASSLIYSNEKLFF. For the CDR3, the DNA is TGTGCCAGCAGCCTGATCTATAGCAATGAAAAACTGTTTTTT. Using reference TRBV7-9 and TRBJ1-4 for the parts outside the CDR3, the full variable domain is DTGVSQNPRHKITKRGQNVTFRCDPISEHNRLYWYRQTLGQGPEFLTYFQNEAQLEKSRLLSDRFSAERPKGSFSTLEIQRTEQGDSAMYLCASSLIYSNEKLFFGSGTQLSVL.

The chain carries TRBV27 and TRBJ1-2; perhaps TRBD1 as D (6 bases). V was pared by 4 bases and J by 7 bases, with 10 bases between. Germline CDR1 and CDR2: MNHEY and SMNVEV (reference sequence). The CDR3 runs 12 residues. In DNA, the CDR3 is TGTGCCAGCAGTTCACAGGGCTCTGGCTACACCTTC. This codes for CASSSQGSGYTF.

This sequence joins TRBV11-3 and TRBJ1-2, with D maybe TRBD1 (5 bases). The CDR3 sequence is 13 residues long. V was clipped by 5 bases and J by 4 bases, with 11 bases between them. CDR1 is SGHNT, CDR2 YENEEA, per germline. This chain's CDR3 is CASSTEQGYGYTF. The CDR3 bases are TGTGCCAGCAGCACTGAGCAGGGCTATGGCTACACCTTC.

This chain connects TRBV29-1 to TRBJ1-1, with D unclear. There are 13 residues in the CDR3. Trimming removed 3 bases at V and 1 base at J, with 9 bases between. Per the germline V gene, CDR1 is SQVTM and CDR2 is ANQGSEA. The CDR3 protein is CSVDREQNTEAFF. As DNA, the CDR3 is TGCAGCGTTGATAGAGAGCAGAACACTGAAGCTTTCTTT.

V and J are TRBV5-5 and TRBJ2-5; no clear D. Germline V lookup: CDR1 SGHKS, CDR2 YYEKEE (reference sequence). The CDR3 contains 13 residues. V shed 2 bases and J shed 3 bases, with 8 bases lying between them. The CDR3 reads CASSFGAEETQYF. In nucleotides, the CDR3 is TGTGCCAGCAGCTTCGGAGCTGAAGAGACCCAGTACTTC.

This chain's CDR3 is CASSFGLAGYNEQFF. The CDR3 DNA reads as TGTGCCAGCAGTTTCGGGCTAGCGGGATACAATGAGCAGTTCTTC. The chain carries TRBV28 and TRBJ2-1; 9 bases are shared with TRBD2. The ends lost 3 bases at V and 4 bases at J; junction bases unmatched: 4. CDR1 MDHEN and CDR2 SYDVKM come from the germline V gene. The CDR3 runs 15 residues.

The V gene is TRBV4-1, the J gene TRBJ2-7; TRBD1 might be the D (6 bases). This CDR3 region has 15 residues. Germline lookup yields CDR1 MGHRA and CDR2 YSYEKL. V lost 1 base and J lost 4, with 14 bases in between. The CDR3: CASSQAGASTYEQYF. The CDR3 DNA is TGCGCCAGCAGCCAAGCAGGGGCGAGTACTTACGAGCAGTACTTC.

The chain uses TRBV5-4 and TRBJ1-3; maybe TRBD1 (6 bases). This CDR3 comprises 16 residues. Per germline, CDR1 SGHNT and CDR2 YYREEE (reference sequence). V shed 0 bases and J shed 0 bases, with 10 bases lying between them. The CDR3 bases are TGTGCCAGCAGCTTGGGGGGGCTGGCCTCTGGAAACACCATATATTTT. This gives the protein CASSLGGLASGNTIYF. The entire variable domain, with the rest obtained from reference TRBV5-4 and TRBJ1-3, is as follows: ETGVTQSPTHLIKTRGQQVTLRCSSQSGHNTVSWYQQALGQGPQFIFQYYREEENGRGNFPPRFSGLQFPNYSSELNVNALELDDSALYLCASSLGGLASGNTIYFGEGSWLTVV.